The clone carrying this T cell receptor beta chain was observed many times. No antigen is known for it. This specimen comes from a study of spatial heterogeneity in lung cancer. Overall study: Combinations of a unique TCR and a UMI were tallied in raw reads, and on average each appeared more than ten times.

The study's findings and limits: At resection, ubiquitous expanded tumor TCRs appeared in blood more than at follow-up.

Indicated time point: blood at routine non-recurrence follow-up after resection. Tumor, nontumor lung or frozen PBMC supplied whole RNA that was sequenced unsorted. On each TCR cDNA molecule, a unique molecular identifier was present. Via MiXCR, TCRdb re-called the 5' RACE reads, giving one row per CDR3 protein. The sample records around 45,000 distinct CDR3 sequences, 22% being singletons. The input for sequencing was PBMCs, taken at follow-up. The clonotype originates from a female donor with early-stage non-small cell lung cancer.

CDR3 in amino acids: CASSYRVEGYEQYF. CDR3 bases: TGTGCCAGCAGTTACAGGGTAGAAGGCTACGAGCAGTACTTC. V and J are TRBV6-6 and TRBJ2-7; D is undetermined. Germline V lookup: CDR1 MNHNY, CDR2 SVGAGI (reference sequence). The CDR3 length is 14 residues. Deletions cut 2 bases from V and 3 bases from J, with 11 bases between.